The TCR beta chain under discussion was sequenced for a study of T-cell memory formation after mild COVID-19 (dated by TCRdb to about 2021). General notes on the study: Most TCR sequence clusters were specific to one of the two donors. T-cell clones expanding and contracting after mild COVID-19 in a couple of donors were tracked by longitudinal TCRalpha and TCRbeta repertoire sequencing. Two young, previously healthy adult volunteers made up the cohort, one male and one female. What the authors observed across the whole study: Clones contracting from day 15 to 85 had balanced CD4/CD8 phenotypes, while a second wave expanding from day 15 to 37 was biased towards CD4+. SARS-CoV-2 specificity was not confirmed for the second-wave clones peaking on day 37. Some responding clones were detected in pre-infection memory, suggesting pre-existing cross-reactive memory T cells joined the SARS-CoV-2 response. Only a couple of mild cases were covered in the study, and larger cohorts including severe cases with pre-infection samples were considered necessary. Contracting CD4+ clones were found mainly in CM and EM memory subsets, while CD8+ clones were enriched in EMRA.

Data came from an Illumina NovaSeq 6000. cDNA libraries for TCRalpha and TCRbeta were prepared by 5'RACE using constant-segment primers, with sample barcodes and unique molecular identifiers added. RNA was extracted from every sample with Trizol reagent. Libraries were amplified in two PCR steps, with a second sample barcode and Illumina TruSeq adapters added in the second step. Sequencing of the libraries was done on an Illumina NovaSeq, producing 2 x 150 bp paired-end reads. The published analysis was carried out like this. With migec v1.2.7, reads were demultiplexed and then collapsed into UMI-guided consensus sequences. Using mixcr v2.1.11, UMI consensuses were aligned to TRA and TRB V and J templates and then assembled into clonotypes. Clonotypes were classified as expanded or contracted when called significant by both edgeR and NoisET, with noise models trained on biological replicates. For edgeR calls, the thresholds were a false discovery rate-adjusted p below 0.01 and a log2 fold-change of 1. As an exploratory analysis of dynamics, max-normalized trajectories of the 1000 most abundant clonotypes were examined by PCA with hierarchical clustering. The CD4 or CD8 phenotype of responding clones was assigned using the separately sequenced CD4+ and CD8+ repertoires. Through fastp at Q25 and MiXCR, TCRdb rebuilt clones from the public reads, retaining in-frame beta chains. Each record represents a unique CDR3 protein, reported with the most common genes and DNA among its rows. The V and J calls were not made by the authors but by TCRdb's processing. The sample profile shows about 260,000 distinct CDR3 sequences; roughly 17% of them were found once. Around 23% of the sample is taken by the ten largest.

Ficoll-Paque density gradient centrifugation was used to isolate PBMCs. Concerning this clonotype itself: The target of this receptor is not known. No much larger clone exists at a distance of one base, and base qualities are not known.

The sequencing input was PBMCs or a T cell subset sorted from them (not recorded which). This TCR derives from a man between 18 and 29 years old who had mild COVID-19 (a few samples of this study predate the infection). The sample titles of this study are shuffled in the database, so cell type and time point are left out; the donor was told from shared clones.

The CDR3 has the sequence CSAPTSQGTQYF. DNA sequence: TGCAGTGCACCGACTAGCCAGGGTACGCAGTATTTT. The chain is encoded by TRBV20-1 joined to TRBJ2-3, with 7 junctional bases fitting TRBD2. The CDR3 covers 12 residues, taking in both the cysteine and the phenylalanine. The kept DNA is CDR3 alone, 36 bases in frame from the first base. Clipping removes 6 bases from V and 8 bases from J, with 8 as the unmatched junction base count. The germline V gene encodes CDR1 DFQATT and CDR2 SNEGSKA (reference sequence).